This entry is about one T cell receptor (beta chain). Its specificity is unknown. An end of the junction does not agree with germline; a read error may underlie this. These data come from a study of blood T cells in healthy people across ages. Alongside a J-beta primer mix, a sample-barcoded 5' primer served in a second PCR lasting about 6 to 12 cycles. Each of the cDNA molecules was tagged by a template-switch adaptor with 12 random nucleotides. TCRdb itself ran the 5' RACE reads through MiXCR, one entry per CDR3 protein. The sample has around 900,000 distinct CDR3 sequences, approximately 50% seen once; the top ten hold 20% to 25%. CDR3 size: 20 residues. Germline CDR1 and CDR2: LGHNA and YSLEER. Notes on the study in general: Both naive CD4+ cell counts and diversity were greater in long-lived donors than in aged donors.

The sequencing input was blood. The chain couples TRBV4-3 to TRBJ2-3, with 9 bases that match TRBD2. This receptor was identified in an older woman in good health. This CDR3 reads CASSHLKSCGEGTSTATQYF. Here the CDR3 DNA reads TGCGCCAGCAGCCACCTAAAATCTTGCGGGGAAGGGACTAGCACAGCTACGCAGTATTTT.